This paragraph reports one TCR beta chain. Its antigen is still unknown. No base quality information exists; no much larger clone differs at one position. This sample was included in a study of human T cells and chemical hapten exposure (dated by TCRdb to the early 2020s). With respect to the entire study: For sensitization, 2% DPC in acetone was applied to an approximately 2 cm by approximately 2 cm area of upper inner arm skin. Most of the patients in the cohort were female, and the cohort covered alopecia areata with under or over 50% scalp involvement, alopecia totalis and alopecia universalis. In alopecia patients, the study followed how the peripheral blood TCR repertoire changed in vivo over primary and secondary sensitization to diphenylcyclopropenone (DPC), a hapten. The libraries were sequenced as a pool, and the TCR yield per sample differed mostly because of small variations in library volumes within the pool. Patch tests used Finn chambers with 0.01% DPC on the upper back, scored after 6 days by International Contact Dermatitis Research Group standards. Roughly 30 alopecia patients provided blood for TCR sequencing at one to four time points (pre-sensitization, 2, 6 and 24 weeks). Patient blood was sampled pre-sensitization (week 0) and at 2, 6 and about 24 weeks after DPC sensitization. Throughout the study period of roughly 24 weeks, patients also received therapeutic DPC doses to the scalp every week.

For CDR1 and CDR2, the germline V gene lists SQVTM and ANQGSEA. The CDR3 numbers 15 residues from cysteine through phenylalanine. The retained sequence is limited to the CDR3, 45 bases, with the frame set at the first base. Unmatched junction bases come to 9, with V trimmed by 7 bases and J by 3 bases. Library prep was done by RACE. TCRdb names NextSeq 500 as the instrument used. Library preparation attached unique molecular identifiers to individual cDNA molecules for quantitative, reproducible TCR counting. Each blood RNA sample was used to sequence both TCR alpha and TCR beta chains. In the source study's methods: Samples had a median of roughly 100,000 TCRs, with a range from roughly 20,000 to 700,000. The Decombinator software suite was used to annotate the V, J and CDR3 of the TCR reads. To make PS versus PT1 abundance plots, every sample was subsampled to the same number of TCRs (28,000). Expanded TCRs were defined as absent before sensitization and observed at least eight times at the 2-week time point. In TCRdb, the public reads were trimmed at Q25 with fastp and aligned with MiXCR, with productive beta chains retained. Every entry covers one CDR3 protein and lists the most common genes and DNA from its rows. None of the V and J calls come from the authors' own analysis; TCRdb made them. This sample is represented by 150,000 to 200,000 distinct CDR3 sequences; 24% of them were singletons. 2% to 2.5% of the sample is in the top ten clones.

This specimen's time point label, per the study, means: patch test 3, about 24 weeks after DPC sensitization. The meaning of the sample's treatment or condition label: therapeutic diphenylcyclopropenone sensitization with weekly scalp DPC. At each patch-test visit, blood was drawn before the patch test was applied. Eligible patients were aged 18 to 70, diagnosed with alopecia, deemed suitable for DPC therapy, and excluded if pregnant. Unfractionated whole blood was collected in Tempus Blood RNA tubes, and total RNA was extracted from that blood. The paper's findings and limits, for the study overall: DPC sensitization did not change the number of TCRs with a frequency above 1 in 1000, and there was no evidence of changes in global repertoire structure. Compared with pre-sensitization or healthy control sets, expanded TCRs formed significantly more large CDR3 similarity clusters, which is consistent with antigen-driven responses. Repeated subsampling changed both the strength of the expansion versus patch-test correlation and the threshold at which that correlation became significant. The number of PT1 expanded TCRs positively correlated with patch test score, significant at thresholds 8, 16 and 32 but not 4. Because all patients had alopecia, a presumed autoimmune disease, the immune response of the patients might differ from that of healthy individuals.

The rearranged segments are TRBV29-1 and TRBJ2-1; TRBD1 fits 10 bases in the junction. The TCR comes from a middle-aged woman with alopecia areata. Some clones in this sample may be carry-over from other donors' samples. The material was whole blood, obtained in connection with sensitization to the hapten diphenylcyclopropenone (DPC). The DNA sequence is given as TGCAGCGGAAGAGACGGACAGGGGGTCTACAATGAGCAGTTCTTC. It translates as CSGRDGQGVYNEQFF.